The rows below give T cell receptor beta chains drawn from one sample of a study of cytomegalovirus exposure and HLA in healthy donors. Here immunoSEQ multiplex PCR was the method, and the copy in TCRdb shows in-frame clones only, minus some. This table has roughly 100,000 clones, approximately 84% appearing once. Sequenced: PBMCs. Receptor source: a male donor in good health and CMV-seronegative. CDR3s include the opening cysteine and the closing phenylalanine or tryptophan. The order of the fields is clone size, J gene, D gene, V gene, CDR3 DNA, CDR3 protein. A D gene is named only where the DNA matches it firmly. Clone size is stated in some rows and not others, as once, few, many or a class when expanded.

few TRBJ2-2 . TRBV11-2 TGTGCCAGCCCTAAAACGAACACCGGGGAGCTGTTTTTT CASPKTNTGELFF
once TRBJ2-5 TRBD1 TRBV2 TGTGCCAGCAGTGATCCGTGGACAGGGGGGGAGACCCAGTACTTC CASSDPWTGGETQYF
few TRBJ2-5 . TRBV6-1 TGTGCCAGCAGTGATGGACTACTGGGGGGATACGAGACGCAGTACTTC CASSDGLLGGYETQYF
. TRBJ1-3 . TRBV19 TGTGCCAGTAGTGGGCAGGGGAACACCATATATTTT CASSGQGNTIYF
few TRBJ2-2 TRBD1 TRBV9 TGTGCCAGCAGCGGGACAGGGGGAACCGGGGAGCTGTTTTTT CASSGTGGTGELFF
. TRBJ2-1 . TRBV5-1 TGCGCCAGCAGCTCTGGAGGCGGCTACAATGAGCAGTTCTTC CASSSGGGYNEQFF
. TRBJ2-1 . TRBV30 TGTGCCTGGGTTCACGAGACTGGGGGGAATGAGCAGTTCTTC CAWVHETGGNEQFF
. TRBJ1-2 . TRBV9 TGTGCCAGCACGAGAGACGGGGTTACTGGCTACACCTTC CASTRDGVTGYTF
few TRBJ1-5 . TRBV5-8 TGTGCCAGCAGCTTGTGGGGCCCGGGGGAGCCCCAGCATTTT CASSLWGPGEPQHF
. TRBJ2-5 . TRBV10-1 TGCGCCAGCAGCCCAGGACGGGGAAACTTTGAGACCCAGTACTTC CASSPGRGNFETQYF
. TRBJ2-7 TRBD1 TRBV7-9 TGTTCCAGCAGCTTAGCAGGGGGCGAGCAGTACTTC CSSSLAGGEQYF
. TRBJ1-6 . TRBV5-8 TGTGCCAGCAGCTTGGCGCGGGAAAATTCACCCCTCCACTTT CASSLARENSPLHF
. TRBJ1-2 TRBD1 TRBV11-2 TGTGCCAGCAGCTCTAGGTGGGACAGGGACTATGGCTACACCTTC CASSSRWDRDYGYTF
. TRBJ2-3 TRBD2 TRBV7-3 TGTGCCAGTAGCTTAGGGCGGGAGTTTAGAGATACGCAGTATTTT CASSLGREFRDTQYF
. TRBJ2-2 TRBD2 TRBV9 TGTGCCAGCAGCGTATCGACTAGCGGGGGGAACACCGGGGAGCTGTTTTTT CASSVSTSGGNTGELFF
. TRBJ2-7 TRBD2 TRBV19 TGTGCCAGTAGTCGGGGGGGGACTAGTCTTTTTCACGAGCAGTACTTC CASSRGGTSLFHEQYF
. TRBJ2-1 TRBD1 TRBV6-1 TGTGCCAGCAGTCCGCGACAGGGGTCGAATGAGCAGTTCTTC CASSPRQGSNEQFF
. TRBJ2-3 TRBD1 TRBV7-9 TGTGCCAGCAGCTTTCCGACAGGGATTGGAACAGATACGCAGTATTTT CASSFPTGIGTDTQYF
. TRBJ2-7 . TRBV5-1 TGCGCCAGCAGCATCCTACAGGGATACGAGCAGTACTTC CASSILQGYEQYF
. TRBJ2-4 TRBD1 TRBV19 TGTGCCAGTAGTATGGGAAACAGGGGTTACATTCAGTACTTC CASSMGNRGYIQYF
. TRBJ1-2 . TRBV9 TGTGCCAGCAGCGGCCGGGTCCTTAACTATGGCTACACCTTC CASSGRVLNYGYTF
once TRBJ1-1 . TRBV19 TGTGCCAGTAGTCTATCACAGGGATATAACACTGAAGCTTTCTTT CASSLSQGYNTEAFF
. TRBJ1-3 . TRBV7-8 TGTGCCAGCAGCTTAGTTGCGGGATCCTCTGGAAACACCATATATTTT CASSLVAGSSGNTIYF
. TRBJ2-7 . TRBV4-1 TGCGCCAGCAGCCAAGGACAGGGAGGAAGGGACGAGCAGTACTTC CASSQGQGGRDEQYF
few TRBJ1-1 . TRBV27 TGTGCCAGCAGTTTAGCGGGGACGAACACTGAAGCTTTCTTT CASSLAGTNTEAFF
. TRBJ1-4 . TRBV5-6 TGTGCCAGCAGCTTGGCAGGGGCCGTGGCTAATGAAAAACTGTTTTTT CASSLAGAVANEKLFF
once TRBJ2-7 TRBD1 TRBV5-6 TGTGCCAGCAGTCCGGGGCAGGGGGTCGGCGAGCAGTACTTC CASSPGQGVGEQYF
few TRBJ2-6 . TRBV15 TGTGCCACCAGCAGGGCGGAGACTGGGGCCAACGTCCTGACTTTC CATSRAETGANVLTF
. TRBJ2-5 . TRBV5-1 TGCGCCAGCAGCTTGGAGGCAGGGCCCTTGAAGACCCAGTACTTC CASSLEAGPLKTQYF
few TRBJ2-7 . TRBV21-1 TGTGCCAGCAATAAGCCGGACAGGGGGTATCTGAGCTCCTACGAGCAGTACTTC CASNKPDRGYLSSYEQYF
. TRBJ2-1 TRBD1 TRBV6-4 TGTGCCAGCAGTCCCCTCGCGGGACAGGGGGGTGAGCAGTTCTTC CASSPLAGQGGEQFF
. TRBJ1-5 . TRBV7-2 TGTGCCAGCAGCCTCCGGGGGGGACGGCAGCCCCAGCATTTT CASSLRGGRQPQHF
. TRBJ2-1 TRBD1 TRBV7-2 TGTGCCAGCACACCACAGGGGTATGAGCAGTTCTTC CASTPQGYEQFF
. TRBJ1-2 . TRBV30 TGTGCCTGGGCCCGACAGATATATGGCTACACCTTC CAWARQIYGYTF
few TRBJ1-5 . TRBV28 TGTGCCAGCGCTAGTTTTAGCAATCAGCCCCAGCATTTT CASASFSNQPQHF
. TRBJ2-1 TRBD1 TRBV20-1 TGCAGTGCGGCAGAGGACAGGAAGCAGTTCTTC CSAAEDRKQFF
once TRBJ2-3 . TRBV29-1 TGCAGCGTTGAACCGCGGGGTCCCACAGATACGCAGTATTTT CSVEPRGPTDTQYF
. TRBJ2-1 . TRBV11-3 TGTGCCAGCAGCTTAGTCGTCTACAATGAGCAGTTCTTC CASSLVVYNEQFF